This TCR beta chain was recorded in a study of T cells in Graves' hyperthyroidism and ophthalmopathy. On this clonotype itself: A much larger clone differs by one base, so this may be a read error.

The CDR3 length is 14 residues. CDR1 is SEHNR and CDR2 is FQNEAQ in the germline V gene (reference sequence). With a duration under 2 months, the hyperthyroidism was newly diagnosed in patients aged 18 to 65. The CDR3 regions of TCR beta were amplified from RNA transcripts. TCR CDR3 underwent first-round RT-PCR with the HTBI primer set. TCRdb used MiXCR to reprocess the multiplex PCR reads, holding one entry per CDR3 protein. The top ten hold approximately 31% of the sample, which has 600,000 to 800,000 distinct CDR3 sequences, roughly 32% seen once. The TCR comes from a woman aged 40 to 49 with Graves' hyperthyroidism. This chain connects TRBV7-9 to TRBJ1-4, with D possibly being TRBD1 (5 bases). Sequencing was done on a sample of blood. The CDR3 spells CASSFSRENVKLFF. The CDR3 nucleotides are TGTGCCAGCAGCTTCAGCAGGGAAAATGTAAAACTGTTTTTT.